Below, one T cell receptor beta chain is given with its context. Its antigen remains unknown. Oncomine TCR Beta short-read sequencing was applied to DNA from cultured CD4+ T cells. From the PCR reads, TCRdb called clonotypes with MiXCR, one entry per CDR3 protein. The table shows around 18,000 distinct CDR3 sequences, with 58% occurring only once. This CDR3 has 17 amino acids. Unmatched junction bases numbered 10, after V lost 9 bases and J lost 1 base. Germline CDR1 and CDR2: MNHNS and SASEGT. The sample originates from a study of vaccination and CD4 T cells after COVID-19. Study details: Nasal swab PCR detected SARS-CoV-2 in convalescent patients, who comprised several mild cases and one severe case. Stimulation of cells relied on overlapping spike peptides derived from SARS-CoV-2, HCoV-NL63, HCoV-OC43 and HCoV-229E. Blood was drawn a median roughly 66 days post second dose, range 14 to 241. Whole-study results and caveats: This study had few convalescent patients and no early post-infection samples.

Treatment given: roughly 10-day PBMC culture with coronavirus spike peptide pools or control peptides (ViraFEST assay). The source of this sequence is a human donor who had recovered from COVID-19. The source material was CD4+ T cells from blood, cultured in vitro, sampled after SARS-CoV-2 vaccination. The chain carries TRBV6-1 and TRBJ2-4; 12 positions agree with TRBD2. The chain's CDR3 is CASKLAGGPRAKNIQYF. CDR3 nucleotide sequence: TGTGCCAGTAAACTAGCGGGGGGCCCGCGGGCCAAAAACATTCAGTACTTC.